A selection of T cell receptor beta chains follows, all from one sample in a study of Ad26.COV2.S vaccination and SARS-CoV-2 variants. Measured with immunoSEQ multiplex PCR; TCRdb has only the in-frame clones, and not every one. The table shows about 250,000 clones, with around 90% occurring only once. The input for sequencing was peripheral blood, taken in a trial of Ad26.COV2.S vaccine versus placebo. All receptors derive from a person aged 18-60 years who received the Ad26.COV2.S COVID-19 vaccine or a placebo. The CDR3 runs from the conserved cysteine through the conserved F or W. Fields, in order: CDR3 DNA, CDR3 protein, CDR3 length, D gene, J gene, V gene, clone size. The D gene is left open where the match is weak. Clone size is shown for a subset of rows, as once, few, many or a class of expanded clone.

CDR3 DNA: TGTGCCTGGTCGACAGTTTCGAATTCACCCCTCCACTTT
CDR3 protein: CAWSTVSNSPLHF
CDR3 length: 13
D gene: .
J gene: TRBJ1-6
V gene: TRBV30
clone size: .

CDR3 DNA: TGTGCCAGCAGCCAAGGGGTAGGTTCCGATACGCAGTATTTT
CDR3 protein: CASSQGVGSDTQYF
CDR3 length: 14
D gene: .
J gene: TRBJ2-3
V gene: TRBV3-1/TRBV3-2
clone size: .

CDR3 DNA: TGCGCCAGCAGCCAAGATAGGATTTCTTGGGGCACCGGGGAGCTGTTTTTT
CDR3 protein: CASSQDRISWGTGELFF
CDR3 length: 17
D gene: .
J gene: TRBJ2-2
V gene: TRBV4-3
clone size: .

CDR3 DNA: TGTGCCATCAGTACGATGGGGGGCTCCTATAATTCACCCCTCCACTTT
CDR3 protein: CAISTMGGSYNSPLHF
CDR3 length: 16
D gene: .
J gene: TRBJ1-6
V gene: TRBV10-3
clone size: .

CDR3 DNA: TGCGCCAGCAGCTTGGGACAGGGTGGTCTGGCGGATGAGCAGTTCTTC
CDR3 protein: CASSLGQGGLADEQFF
CDR3 length: 16
D gene: TRBD1
J gene: TRBJ2-1
V gene: TRBV5-1
clone size: .

CDR3 DNA: TGTGCCAGCAGCCCGACTCGTAGGGCGGGCACCGGGGAGCTGTTTTTT
CDR3 protein: CASSPTRRAGTGELFF
CDR3 length: 16
D gene: .
J gene: TRBJ2-2
V gene: TRBV3-1/TRBV3-2
clone size: .

CDR3 DNA: TGCGCCAGCAGCTTGTGGGGACAGCAGCCCTTAACAGATACGCAGTATTTT
CDR3 protein: CASSLWGQQPLTDTQYF
CDR3 length: 17
D gene: TRBD1
J gene: TRBJ2-3
V gene: TRBV5-1
clone size: .

CDR3 DNA: TGTGCCAGCAGCTCCACTCCGAGAGCTAACTATGGCTACACCTTC
CDR3 protein: CASSSTPRANYGYTF
CDR3 length: 15
D gene: .
J gene: TRBJ1-2
V gene: TRBV9
clone size: few

CDR3 DNA: TGTGCCATCAGTGAGTCCGGCAGCCCCTACAATGAGCAGTTCTTC
CDR3 protein: CAISESGSPYNEQFF
CDR3 length: 15
D gene: .
J gene: TRBJ2-1
V gene: TRBV10-3
clone size: .

CDR3 DNA: TGTGCCAGCAGCTTAGGCACGTACTATCAGCCCCAGCATTTT
CDR3 protein: CASSLGTYYQPQHF
CDR3 length: 14
D gene: .
J gene: TRBJ1-5
V gene: TRBV7-9
clone size: .

CDR3 DNA: TGTGCCAGTAGGGACAGGGAGATAGATACGCAGTATTTT
CDR3 protein: CASRDREIDTQYF
CDR3 length: 13
D gene: TRBD1
J gene: TRBJ2-3
V gene: TRBV19
clone size: .

CDR3 DNA: TGTGCCAGCAGTTTGGGCAGCTTCTACGAGCAGTACTTC
CDR3 protein: CASSLGSFYEQYF
CDR3 length: 13
D gene: .
J gene: TRBJ2-7
V gene: TRBV12-3/TRBV12-4
clone size: .

CDR3 DNA: TGTGCCAGTGGGGAGGGGAATGAAAAACTGTTTTTT
CDR3 protein: CASGEGNEKLFF
CDR3 length: 12
D gene: .
J gene: TRBJ1-4
V gene: TRBV19
clone size: .

CDR3 DNA: TGTGCTAGTGGTCCCCCAGGGGTGGGGATCACAGATACGCAGTATTTT
CDR3 protein: CASGPPGVGITDTQYF
CDR3 length: 16
D gene: .
J gene: TRBJ2-3
V gene: TRBV12-5
clone size: .

CDR3 DNA: TGTGCCACCTCGGCTTTGGGAACTAACTATGGCTACACCTTC
CDR3 protein: CATSALGTNYGYTF
CDR3 length: 14
D gene: .
J gene: TRBJ1-2
V gene: TRBV19
clone size: .

CDR3 DNA: TGTGCCAGCAGCGTAGGTTCCGCACCAACTAATGAAAAACTGTTTTTT
CDR3 protein: CASSVGSAPTNEKLFF
CDR3 length: 16
D gene: .
J gene: TRBJ1-4
V gene: TRBV9
clone size: .

CDR3 DNA: TGTGCCAGCAGCTTGTTGTGGGCACAGTCCTACAATGAGCAGTTCTTC
CDR3 protein: CASSLLWAQSYNEQFF
CDR3 length: 16
D gene: .
J gene: TRBJ2-1
V gene: TRBV5-4
clone size: .

CDR3 DNA: TGTGCCAGCAGCCAACCAGGCCCCTACGAGCAGTACTTC
CDR3 protein: CASSQPGPYEQYF
CDR3 length: 13
D gene: .
J gene: TRBJ2-7
V gene: TRBV3-1/TRBV3-2
clone size: .

CDR3 DNA: TGCGCCAGCAGCCAAATCTTAGCGGGGGGGCGCCCGGAGTACAATGAGCAGTTCTTC
CDR3 protein: CASSQILAGGRPEYNEQFF
CDR3 length: 19
D gene: TRBD2
J gene: TRBJ2-1
V gene: TRBV4-1
clone size: .

CDR3 DNA: TGTGCCAGCAGCCAAGGGGGGACCGGCACAGATACGCAGTATTTT
CDR3 protein: CASSQGGTGTDTQYF
CDR3 length: 15
D gene: .
J gene: TRBJ2-3
V gene: TRBV7-9
clone size: .

CDR3 DNA: TGTGCCAGCAGCTTAGGTGCTAGCGGGGGCACAGATACGCAGTATTTT
CDR3 protein: CASSLGASGGTDTQYF
CDR3 length: 16
D gene: TRBD2
J gene: TRBJ2-3
V gene: TRBV7-8
clone size: .

CDR3 DNA: TGTGCCACCAGCGCCGGCAGCGCCGGGGCCAACGTCCTGACTTTC
CDR3 protein: CATSAGSAGANVLTF
CDR3 length: 15
D gene: .
J gene: TRBJ2-6
V gene: TRBV15
clone size: .

CDR3 DNA: TGCGCCAGCAGCTTGGTAGCGGGGGCCGCTATTGGGGAGACCCAGTACTTC
CDR3 protein: CASSLVAGAAIGETQYF
CDR3 length: 17
D gene: TRBD2
J gene: TRBJ2-5
V gene: TRBV5-1
clone size: .

CDR3 DNA: TGTGCCAGCTCGCCGACCCAGGGGAATGAAAAACTGTTTTTT
CDR3 protein: CASSPTQGNEKLFF
CDR3 length: 14
D gene: .
J gene: TRBJ1-4
V gene: TRBV18
clone size: .

CDR3 DNA: TGTGCCAGCAGTTTAACCGCGAAGGGCTATGGCTACACCTTC
CDR3 protein: CASSLTAKGYGYTF
CDR3 length: 14
D gene: .
J gene: TRBJ1-2
V gene: TRBV27
clone size: .

CDR3 DNA: TGTGCCAGCAGTACCTCAGCCCTAGCGGGGGGCCCCCGCGATACGCAGTATTTT
CDR3 protein: CASSTSALAGGPRDTQYF
CDR3 length: 18
D gene: TRBD2
J gene: TRBJ2-3
V gene: TRBV6-4
clone size: .

CDR3 DNA: TGTGCCAGCAGCTCCCCCCGCGGGGGCGCATCACCCCTCCACTTT
CDR3 protein: CASSSPRGGASPLHF
CDR3 length: 15
D gene: .
J gene: TRBJ1-6
V gene: TRBV9
clone size: .

CDR3 DNA: TGTGCCAGCAGTGGGGGGACAGGGAGGACCTATGGCTACACCTTC
CDR3 protein: CASSGGTGRTYGYTF
CDR3 length: 15
D gene: TRBD1
J gene: TRBJ1-2
V gene: TRBV25-1
clone size: .

CDR3 DNA: TGTGCCAGCAGCTTGAAGCTCACCGGGGAGCTGTTTTTT
CDR3 protein: CASSLKLTGELFF
CDR3 length: 13
D gene: .
J gene: TRBJ2-2
V gene: TRBV7-2
clone size: .

CDR3 DNA: TGTGCCACCAGCAGAGGACGGTTCTACGAGCAGTACTTC
CDR3 protein: CATSRGRFYEQYF
CDR3 length: 13
D gene: .
J gene: TRBJ2-7
V gene: TRBV15
clone size: .

CDR3 DNA: TGTGCCATCAGTGAGGTCGGGTACGACAATCAGCCCCAGCATTTT
CDR3 protein: CAISEVGYDNQPQHF
CDR3 length: 15
D gene: .
J gene: TRBJ1-5
V gene: TRBV10-3
clone size: few

CDR3 DNA: TGTGCCAGCAGTGAAGAGTTCGGGGGTGACGAGCAGTACTTC
CDR3 protein: CASSEEFGGDEQYF
CDR3 length: 14
D gene: .
J gene: TRBJ2-7
V gene: TRBV2
clone size: once

CDR3 DNA: TGTGCCAGCAGTTTAGGACAGGGAGGGAGAGAGACCCAGTACTTC
CDR3 protein: CASSLGQGGRETQYF
CDR3 length: 15
D gene: .
J gene: TRBJ2-5
V gene: TRBV27
clone size: .